The entry below describes one TCR beta chain. The sample originates from a study of cytomegalovirus exposure and HLA in healthy donors. From germline, CDR1 is SNHLY and CDR2 FYNNEI. The CDR3 covers 14 residues. The trim removed 6 bases at V and 4 bases at J, leaving 5 bases unmatched. PCR was performed using 60 Vbeta and 13 Jbeta primers. Generated by immunoSEQ multiplex PCR, the TCRdb table keeps only in-frame clones and is missing some. The data show 150,000 to 200,000 clones, approximately 81% seen once. The TCR originated in a woman between 18 and 29 years old in good health and CMV-seronegative. The rearrangement joins TRBV2 to TRBJ2-7; 11 bases fit TRBD2. Sequenced input: PBMCs. The CDR3 here is CASRGTSGSYEQYF. The CDR3 bases are TGTGCCAGCAGGGGTACTAGCGGGAGTTACGAGCAGTACTTC. The full variable domain, rest sourced from reference TRBV2 and TRBJ2-7, is EPEVTQTPSHQVTQMGQEVILRCVPISNHLYFYWYRQILGQKVEFLVSFYNNEISEKSEIFDDQFSVERPDGSNFTLKIRSTKLEDSAMYFCASRGTSGSYEQYFGPGTRLTVT.